The next 32 T cell receptor beta chains were all read from a single sample in a study of cytomegalovirus exposure and HLA in healthy donors. Primers for the PCR totalled 60 Vbeta and 13 Jbeta. Profiling relied on immunoSEQ multiplex PCR, and the TCRdb table lists in-frame clones only, not all of them. There are approximately 160,000 clones in the sample; 77% occur only once, and over 2.5% lies in the top ten. The sample comprised PBMCs. The origin of the receptors is a middle-aged woman in good health and CMV-seropositive.

This clone was recorded once. CDR3 sequence: CASSRRGSPEAFF. The CDR3 bases are TGTGCCAGCAGCCGCCGGGGTAGCCCTGAAGCTTTCTTT. The V call is TRBV5-5, the J call TRBJ1-1; D is undetermined. Trimming removed 4 bases from V and 6 bases from J, with 13 bases in between. Germline V gene data show CDR1 as SGHKS and CDR2 as YYEKEE (reference sequence). This CDR3 is built from 13 residues. The full variable domain, its missing parts supplied by reference TRBV5-5 and TRBJ1-1, is DAGVTQSPTHLIKTRGQQVTLRCSPISGHKSVSWYQQVLGQGPQFIFQYYEKEERGRGNFPDRFSARQFPNYSSELNVNALLLGDSALYLCASSRRGSPEAFFGQGTRLTVV.

The rearrangement joins TRBV2 to TRBJ1-1; D remains ambiguous. The ends were cut back, 6 bases at V and 1 base at J, with 6 bases in the middle. Germline-derived CDR1 and CDR2 are SNHLY and FYNNEI. This CDR3 has 12 residues. For the CDR3, the DNA is TGTGCCAGCAGCAGACAGAACACTGAAGCTTTCTTT. Residues: CASSRQNTEAFF.

The J gene is TRBJ2-7, the V gene TRBV5-4, with D perhaps TRBD1 (5 bases). V lost 1 base and J 3 bases, leaving 14 bases between the germline ends. CDR1 and CDR2 from the germline V gene are SGHNT and YYREEE (reference sequence). The CDR3 runs to 15 residues. CDR3 coding DNA: TGTGCCAGCAGCTTGTTAGCTGGGGCCCACTACGAGCAGTACTTC. It specifies CASSLLAGAHYEQYF.

The chain has TRBV19 and TRBJ1-4, with 7 bases that match TRBD1. Losses at the gene ends were 3 bases for V and 8 bases for J; bases not matched to a gene: 6. The CDR3 runs 14 residues. Per the germline V gene, CDR1 is LNHDA and CDR2 is SQIVND (reference sequence). In DNA form, the CDR3 reads TGTGCCAGTAGTATGGAGGGGGCAAGGGAAAAACTGTTTTTT. It translates to CASSMEGAREKLFF. Full variable domain (outside the CDR3, taken from reference TRBV19 and TRBJ1-4): DGGITQSPKYLFRKEGQNVTLSCEQNLNHDAMYWYRQDPGQGLRLIYYSQIVNDFQKGDIAEGYSVSREKKESFPLTVTSAQKNPTAFYLCASSMEGAREKLFFGSGTQLSVL.

V is TRBV6-5 and J is TRBJ2-2, with 12 positions matching TRBD2. The CDR3 has 13 residues. The ends lost 8 bases at V and 6 bases at J; junction bases unmatched: 1. CDR1 is MNHEY and CDR2 is SVGAGI in the germline V gene. The CDR3 DNA sequence: TGTGCCAGCCTAGCGGGGGGGTCCGGGGAGCTGTTTTTT. Translated: CASLAGGSGELFF.

The table lists this clone with a count of one. The chain has TRBV28 and TRBJ2-2; 7 bases are shared with TRBD2. In germline, CDR1 is MDHEN, CDR2 SYDVKM. There are 12 residues in the CDR3. With 8 bases clipped from V and 7 bases from J, the junction kept 4 bases outside the gene matches. The CDR3 loop is CASGGTNGELFF. The CDR3 bases are TGTGCCAGCGGCGGGACTAACGGGGAGCTGTTTTTT.

V is TRBV7-8 and J is TRBJ2-7, with 8 bases identical to TRBD1. The CDR3 extends over 14 amino acids. With V trimmed by 7 bases and J by 7 bases, 12 bases remained unmatched. Germline CDR1 is SGHVS and CDR2 is FQNEAQ. Written as DNA, the CDR3 is TGTGCCAGCACCCCAGGACAGGGTTTGAGTGAGCAGTACTTC. It yields the protein CASTPGQGLSEQYF. Filled out from reference TRBV7-8 and TRBJ2-7, the complete variable domain reads GAGVSQSPRYKVAKRGQDVALRCDPISGHVSLFWYQQALGQGPEFLTYFQNEAQLDKSGLPSDRFFAERPEGSVSTLKIQRTQQEDSAVYLCASTPGQGLSEQYFGPGTRLTVT.

V usage is TRBV5-4 and J usage is TRBJ2-7, with D possibly TRBD2 on 5 matching bases. Looked up from germline, CDR1 is SGHNT and CDR2 is YYREEE (reference sequence). CDR3 size: 14 residues. Trimming left V 5 bases short and J 4 bases short, with 16 bases between. As DNA, the CDR3 is TGTGCCAGCAGGCCGGAGGAGCGGTTTTACGAGCAGTACTTC. This translates into CASRPEERFYEQYF.

V is TRBV7-9 and J is TRBJ1-3; 7 bases align to TRBD1. Germline-derived CDR1 and CDR2 are SEHNR and FQNEAQ (reference sequence). This CDR3 contains 14 residues. Trimming cost V 4 bases and J 5 bases; bases outside gene matches: 5. The CDR3 nucleotides are TGTGCCAGCAGCTCGCTACAGGGGAGAAACACCATATATTTT. Amino acid sequence: CASSSLQGRNTIYF.

This chain joins TRBV7-2 and TRBJ2-7, with TRBD2 identical over 7 bases. Germline CDR1 and CDR2: SGHTA and FQGNSA. This CDR3 comprises 15 residues. Trimming cost V 2 bases and J 2 bases; bases outside gene matches: 6. CDR3 nucleotide sequence: TGTGCCAGCAGCTTAAATAGCGGGTCCCCCTACGAGCAGTACTTC. It translates to CASSLNSGSPYEQYF.

This clone was counted between two and nine times. The chain links TRBV19 to TRBJ1-2; TRBD1 agrees at 9 bases. The CDR3 loop spans 14 amino acids. CDR1 is LNHDA and CDR2 is SQIVND in the germline V gene (reference sequence). The V segment lost 7 bases and the J segment 3 bases; nucleotides outside the gene matches: 6. The DNA for the CDR3 is TGTGCCAGTACCGGGACAGGGATCGACTATGGCTACACCTTC. Translated, it gives CASTGTGIDYGYTF.

Of note for this clone: The junction does not match germline at one end; this may be a read error. The chain has TRBV30 and TRBJ2-5; a weak D match, TRBD2 (6 bases). The J call may be faulty, since TRBJ2-7 better matches the DNA end. The CDR3 runs 14 residues. Germline V CDR1 and CDR2: GTSNPN, SVGIG (reference sequence). CDR3 sequence reads: CAWSVGGSSSEQYF. In DNA form, the CDR3 reads TGTGCCTGGAGTGTTGGAGGGAGCTCCTCCGAGCAGTACTTC.

This chain joins TRBV5-1 and TRBJ2-3, with 8 bases matching TRBD2. Germline V gene lookup returns CDR1 SGHRS and CDR2 YFSETQ. After removal of 5 bases from V and 5 bases from J, the junction contained 7 bases not matched to a gene. CDR3 size: 14 residues. The CDR3 reads CASRGGLDIDTQYF. CDR3 in DNA: TGCGCCAGCAGGGGGGGACTAGACATAGATACGCAGTATTTT.

A single count supports this clone. The genes are TRBV7-9 and TRBJ2-6; D call uncertain. The CDR3 is 14 residues long. Germline V gives CDR1 SEHNR, CDR2 FQNEAQ (reference sequence). The V and J ends lost 10 bases and 1 base respectively, with 11 bases between them. The CDR3 nucleotides are TGTGCCACCTCGACTGTTTCTGGGGCCAACGTCCTGACTTTC. As protein: CATSTVSGANVLTF.

The gene calls are TRBV27 and TRBJ1-2, with 9 bases fitting TRBD1. The germline V gene has CDR1 MNHEY and CDR2 SMNVEV (reference sequence). Trimming at V came to 2 bases and at J to 0 bases, leaving 7 bases not matched to a gene. The CDR3 consists of 17 residues. As DNA, the CDR3 is TGTGCCAGCAGTTTACAGGGACAGGGCCAAGCTAACTATGGCTACACCTTC. This encodes CASSLQGQGQANYGYTF.

The J gene is TRBJ2-7, the V gene TRBV6-1; D is perhaps TRBD1 (5 bases). V shed 4 bases and J shed 0 bases, with 7 bases lying between them. CDR3 length: 13 amino acids. Looked up from germline, CDR1 is MNHNS and CDR2 is SASEGT. For the CDR3, the DNA is TGTGCCAGCAGTGGTCAGGGCTCCTACGAGCAGTACTTC. Residues: CASSGQGSYEQYF.

The chain couples TRBV19 to TRBJ2-3, with TRBD2 matching 9 bases. The CDR3 has 14 amino acids. From germline, CDR1 is LNHDA and CDR2 SQIVND (reference sequence). The V and J ends lost 5 bases and 6 bases, in that order; junction bases with no gene match: 6. CDR3 DNA: TGTGCCAGTAGTCTAGCGGGGTTTCCGGATACGCAGTATTTT. Protein: CASSLAGFPDTQYF.

The chain combines TRBV7-8 with TRBJ2-7; TRBD1 might be the D (7 bases). The CDR3 contains 15 residues. V dropped 5 bases and J dropped 3 bases, with 17 bases sitting between them. CDR1 is SGHVS and CDR2 is FQNEAQ in the germline V gene. The CDR3 region is CASSRSAGQNYEQYF. CDR3 bases: TGTGCCAGCAGCCGATCCGCGGGACAGAACTACGAGCAGTACTTC.

V gene TRBV7-9 combines with J gene TRBJ2-1, with D perhaps TRBD2 (5 bases). CDR1 is SEHNR, CDR2 FQNEAQ, per germline (reference sequence). The CDR3 sequence is 16 residues long. The germline V and J ends were trimmed by 5 bases and 7 bases, with 21 bases remaining between them. CDR3 nucleotide sequence: TGTGCCAGCAGCGCCCAGGAGGAGTGGCTAGGAAATGAGCAGTTCTTC. This encodes CASSAQEEWLGNEQFF.

The chain employs TRBV11-3 and TRBJ2-1; 7 bases map to TRBD1. J gave up 9 bases and V 0 bases, and 2 bases lay outside the gene matches. This CDR3 is built from 13 residues. Per the germline V gene, CDR1 is SGHNT and CDR2 is YENEEA. The CDR3 sequence: CASSLDAGGEQFF. The CDR3 nucleotides are TGTGCCAGCAGCTTAGATGCAGGGGGTGAGCAGTTCTTC.

This clone was seen a single time. V gene TRBV2 combines with J gene TRBJ2-1; 9 nucleotides match TRBD1. Trimming removed 6 bases from V and 4 bases from J; junction bases left unmatched: 7. The germline CDR1 and CDR2 sequences are SNHLY and FYNNEI. The CDR3 has 15 amino acids. CDR3 sequence reads: CASSVRDREYNEQFF. The DNA for the CDR3 is TGTGCCAGCAGCGTAAGGGACAGGGAATACAATGAGCAGTTCTTC.

The chain uses TRBV2 and TRBJ1-2; 12 nucleotides match TRBD1. CDR1 is SNHLY, CDR2 FYNNEI, per germline. The V and J ends lost 3 bases and 7 bases, in that order; junction bases with no gene match: 6. The CDR3 consists of 15 residues. For the CDR3, the DNA is TGTGCCAGCAGTGAGAAGGGACAGGGGGCCGGTGGCTACACCTTC. Its translation is CASSEKGQGAGGYTF.

J is TRBJ2-1 and V is TRBV9; 7 bases are a match to TRBD2. This CDR3 has 15 residues. V shed 0 bases, J shed 3 bases, and the junction held 3 bases outside the gene matches. Per germline, CDR1 SGDLS and CDR2 YYNGEE. CDR3 loop: CASSVDGGIYNEQFF. The CDR3 bases are TGTGCCAGCAGCGTAGACGGGGGGATCTACAATGAGCAGTTCTTC. The full variable domain, completed using reference TRBV9 and TRBJ2-1, is DSGVTQTPKHLITATGQRVTLRCSPRSGDLSVYWYQQSLDQGLQFLIQYYNGEERAKGNILERFSAQQFPDLHSELNLSSLELGDSALYFCASSVDGGIYNEQFFGPGTRLTVL.

The chain combines TRBV7-8 with TRBJ1-6, with D uncertain. CDR1 and CDR2 (germline): SGHVS, FQNEAQ. The CDR3 length is 13 residues. The ends were cut back, 1 base at V and 8 bases at J, with 6 bases in the middle. The chain's CDR3 is CASSLVPDSPLHF. The CDR3 DNA follows: TGTGCCAGCAGCTTAGTTCCAGATTCACCCCTCCACTTT.

The chain has TRBV7-6 and TRBJ2-7; D is undetermined. The CDR3 consists of 15 residues. CDR1 is SGHVS, CDR2 FNYEAQ, per germline. Deletions cut 1 base from V and 1 base from J, with 11 bases between. The chain's CDR3 is CASSLDPSSSYEQYF. The DNA of the CDR3 is TGTGCCAGCAGCTTAGATCCGTCCTCTTCCTACGAGCAGTACTTC.

This clone has a single count. This chain connects TRBV30 to TRBJ1-6, with 10 bases matching TRBD1. Germline loops: CDR1 GTSNPN, CDR2 SVGIG (reference sequence). The CDR3 sequence is 15 residues long. V was pared by 2 bases and J by 6 bases, with 4 bases of the junction left unmatched. CDR3 region: CAWSRQGAGNSPLHF. The DNA of the CDR3 is TGTGCCTGGAGTCGACAGGGGGCTGGTAATTCACCCCTCCACTTT. The full variable domain, completed using reference TRBV30 and TRBJ1-6, is SQTIHQWPATLVQPVGSPLSLECTVEGTSNPNLYWYRQAAGRGLQLLFYSVGIGQISSEVPQNLSASRPQDRQFILSSKKLLLSDSGFYLCAWSRQGAGNSPLHFGNGTRLTVT.

The chain recombines TRBV19 with TRBJ2-6; no reliable D call. Germline V CDR1 and CDR2: LNHDA, SQIVND (reference sequence). CDR3 size: 15 residues. Trimming shortened V by 4 bases and J by 1 base, and 8 bases separated the two germline ends. CDR3 DNA sequence: TGTGCCAGTAGTACAGCCGGGTCTGGGGCCAACGTCCTGACTTTC. Residues: CASSTAGSGANVLTF.

The genes are TRBV7-6 and TRBJ1-1, with a tentative D call TRBD1 (5 bases). CDR1 is SGHVS and CDR2 is FNYEAQ in the germline V gene. The CDR3 covers 13 residues. Between the trimmed V and J ends, which lost 5 bases and 0 bases, there was a span of 7 bases. CDR3 coding DNA: TGTGCCAGCAGCAAAGGGGTGAACACTGAAGCTTTCTTT. This encodes CASSKGVNTEAFF.

This chain joins TRBV29-1 and TRBJ2-7; D gene uncertain. V was pared by 1 base and J by 5 bases, with 12 bases between. The germline gives CDR1 SQVTM, CDR2 ANQGSEA. The CDR3 is 13 amino acids. The CDR3 region has the DNA TGCAGCGTTGAAGCCGCGACATACGACGAGCAGTACTTC. Protein sequence: CSVEAATYDEQYF.

Of note for this clone: Other DNA sequences in this specimen translate into the identical CDR3. This chain connects TRBV5-1 to TRBJ2-3; D might be TRBD2 (6 bases). The CDR3 runs 15 residues. The germline V and J ends were trimmed by 0 bases and 0 bases, with 8 bases remaining between them. In germline, CDR1 is SGHRS, CDR2 YFSETQ. CDR3 sequence reads: CASSLGGTSTDTQYF. The CDR3 nucleotides read TGCGCCAGCAGCTTGGGAGGGACTAGCACAGATACGCAGTATTTT.

The chain joins TRBV30 to TRBJ2-5, with TRBD2 as a possible D gene (6 bases). Trimming left V 3 bases short and J 2 bases short, with 10 bases between. CDR1 is GTSNPN, CDR2 SVGIG, per germline (reference sequence). This CDR3 has 13 residues. The CDR3 is CAWSGGGQETQYF. In nucleotides, the CDR3 is TGTGCCTGGAGCGGCGGAGGGCAAGAGACCCAGTACTTC. Based on the CDR3 plus reference TRBV30 and TRBJ2-5, the full variable domain is SQTIHQWPATLVQPVGSPLSLECTVEGTSNPNLYWYRQAAGRGLQLLFYSVGIGQISSEVPQNLSASRPQDRQFILSSKKLLLSDSGFYLCAWSGGGQETQYFGPGTRLLVL.

The chain carries TRBV5-3 and TRBJ1-1, with 9 bases lining up with TRBD1. TRBV5-3 is identified as an open reading frame with a role that is uncertain. After removal of 0 bases from V and 1 base from J, the junction contained 7 bases not matched to a gene. CDR3 length: 17 residues. CDR3 bases: TGTGCCAGAAGCTTGGCACTAACAGGGGGCCCGAACACTGAAGCTTTCTTT. Translating it yields CARSLALTGGPNTEAFF.